The clone carrying this TCR beta chain was counted between two and nine times. Antigen: not known. Using its own MiXCR run on the reads, TCRdb lists one record per CDR3 protein. The table shows about 51,000 distinct CDR3 sequences, with about a fifth occurring only once. This entry belongs to a study of T cell repertoires in cytomegalovirus infection. V dropped 5 bases and J dropped 5 bases, with 12 bases sitting between them. The CDR3 is 13 amino acids. Germline CDR1 is SGHVS and CDR2 is FQNEAQ. General observations from the study: Predominance within the ex vivo response was attributable to HLA-C-restricted CMV-specific TCR beta clonotypes. The cumulative frequency of public TCR beta families identified carriers of CMV plus the relevant HLA.

Sequenced here: CD8+ T cells from cultured PBMCs, sampled from culture after CMV antigen stimulation. The TCR comes from a human donor in good health (CMV status not recorded). Some clones in this sample may be carry-over from other donors' samples. The chain recombines TRBV7-8 with TRBJ1-1, with no clear D. CDR3 sequence (DNA): TGTGCCAGCAGCCGGGCTTCGAGGACTGAAGCTTTCTTT. It encodes CASSRASRTEAFF.